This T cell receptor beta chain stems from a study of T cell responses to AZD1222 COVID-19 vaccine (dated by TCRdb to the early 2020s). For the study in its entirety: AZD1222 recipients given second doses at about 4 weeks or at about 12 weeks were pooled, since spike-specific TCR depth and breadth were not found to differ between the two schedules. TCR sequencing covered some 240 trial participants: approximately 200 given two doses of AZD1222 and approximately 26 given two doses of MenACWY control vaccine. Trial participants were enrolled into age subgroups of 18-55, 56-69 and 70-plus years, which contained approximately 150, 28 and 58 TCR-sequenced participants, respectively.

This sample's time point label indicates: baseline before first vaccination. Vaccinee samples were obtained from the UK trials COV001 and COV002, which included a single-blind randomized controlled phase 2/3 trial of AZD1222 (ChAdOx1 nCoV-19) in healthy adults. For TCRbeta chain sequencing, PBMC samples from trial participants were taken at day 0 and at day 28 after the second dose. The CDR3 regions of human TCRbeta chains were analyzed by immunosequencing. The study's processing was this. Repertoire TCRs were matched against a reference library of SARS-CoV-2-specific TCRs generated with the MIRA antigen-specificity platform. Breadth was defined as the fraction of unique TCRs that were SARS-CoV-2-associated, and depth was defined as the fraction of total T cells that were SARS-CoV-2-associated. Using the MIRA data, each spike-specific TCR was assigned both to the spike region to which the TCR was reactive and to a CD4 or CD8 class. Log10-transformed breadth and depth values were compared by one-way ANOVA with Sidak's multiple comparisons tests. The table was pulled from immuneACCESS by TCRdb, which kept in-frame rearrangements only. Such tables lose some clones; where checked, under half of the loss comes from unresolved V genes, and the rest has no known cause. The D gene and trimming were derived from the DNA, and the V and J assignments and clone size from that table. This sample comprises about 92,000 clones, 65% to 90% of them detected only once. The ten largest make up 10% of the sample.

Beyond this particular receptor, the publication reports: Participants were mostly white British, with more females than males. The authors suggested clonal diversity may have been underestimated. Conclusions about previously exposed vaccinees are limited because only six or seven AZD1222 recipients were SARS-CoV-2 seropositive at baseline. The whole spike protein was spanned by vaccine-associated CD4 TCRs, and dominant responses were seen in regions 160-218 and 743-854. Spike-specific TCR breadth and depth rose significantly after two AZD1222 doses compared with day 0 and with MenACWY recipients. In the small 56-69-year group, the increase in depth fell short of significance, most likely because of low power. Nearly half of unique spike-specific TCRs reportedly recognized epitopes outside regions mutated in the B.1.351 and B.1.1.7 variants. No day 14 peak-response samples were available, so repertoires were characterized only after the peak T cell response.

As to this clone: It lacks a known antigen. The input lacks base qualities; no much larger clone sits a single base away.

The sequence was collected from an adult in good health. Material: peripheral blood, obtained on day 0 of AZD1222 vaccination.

CDR3 loop: CASSLTSGSTGELFF. Read as DNA, the sequence is TGTGCCAGCAGCTTGACGAGCGGGAGTACCGGGGAGCTGTTTTTT. This receptor chain uses TRBV7-3 and TRBJ2-2, with 8 middle bases fitting TRBD2. The germline V gene encodes CDR1 SGHTA and CDR2 FQGTGA. The CDR3 runs 15 amino acids, cysteine and phenylalanine included. CDR3 DNA is the only sequence kept; it has 45 bases, read in frame from the first base. The germline V and J ends show losses of 3 bases and 5 bases respectively, and no gene match explains 5 bases of the junction.